This T cell receptor (beta chain) came from a study of T cell responses to AZD1222 COVID-19 vaccine. Study-level results: It was only after the peak T cell response that any repertoires were sampled. The reported proportion of spike-specific TCRs targeting unmutated variant regions was nearly half. White British ancestry dominated among donors, who included more females, and clonal diversity was possibly underestimated. Seropositive at baseline were only a handful of AZD1222 recipients.

Only in-frame clones appear in the TCRdb table, and some are missing; sequencing was by immunoSEQ multiplex PCR. The table lists roughly 50,000 clones, over 65% of them singletons. Germline V CDR1 and CDR2: LNHDA, SQIVND (reference sequence). The CDR3 length is 15 residues. V was clipped by 3 bases and J by 7 bases, with 15 bases between them. To note about this clone: The antigen is unknown.

V usage is TRBV19 and J usage is TRBJ1-4; perhaps TRBD1 as D (5 bases). The receptor was isolated from an adult in good health. Here the sequenced sample was peripheral blood, taken on day 0 of AZD1222 vaccination. CDR3 coding DNA: TGTGCCAGTAGTATGCCCGGCTTCGGGGGTGAAAAACTGTTTTTT. Its translation: CASSMPGFGGEKLFF.